The 18 T cell receptor beta chains below come from one sample, sequenced in a study of T cells expressing NK-cell markers. TCRdb processed the 5' RACE reads again and assigns one entry to each CDR3 protein, with no DNA. This table lists about 150,000 distinct CDR3 sequences. Sequenced: blood T cells: a sorted CD56 or NKG2C T cell subset, CD4+ or CD8+ T cells, or bulk PBMC T cells (not recorded which). Receptors were obtained from a man younger than 35 in good health.

CDR3 residues: CASSTQGTGNTIYF. V is TRBV25-1 and J is TRBJ1-3; the TCRdb D gene call, TRBD1, has no DNA to confirm it. CDR1 is MGHDK, CDR2 SYGVNS, per germline. The CDR3 consists of 14 residues.

This chain links TRBV29-1 with TRBJ1-1. This CDR3 has 11 residues. The germline CDR1 and CDR2 sequences are SQVTM and ANQGSEA. Here the CDR3 reads CSVVENTEAFF.

V is TRBV5-1 and J is TRBJ2-1; TCRdb designates TRBD1, a call that cannot be tested without DNA. The CDR3 extends over 17 amino acids. Germline CDR1 is SGHRS and CDR2 is YFSETQ. CDR3 protein: CASTDRGSVSSYNEQFF. The full variable domain, completed using reference TRBV5-1 and TRBJ2-1, is KAGVTQTPRYLIKTRGQQVTLSCSPISGHRSVSWYQQTPGQGLQFLFEYFSETQRNKGNFPGRFSGRQFSNSRSEMNVSTLELGDSALYLCASTDRGSVSSYNEQFFGPGTRLTVL.

The chain is built from TRBV28 and TRBJ2-3; TCRdb's D call, TRBD2, is unchecked because there is no DNA. CDR3 length: 16 amino acids. The V gene's germline CDR1 is MDHEN and CDR2 SYDVKM. CDR3 sequence reads: CASSFMDGRAGDTQYF.

The rearrangement joins TRBV3-1 to TRBJ2-7; the TCRdb call, TRBD1, lacks DNA for checking. The CDR3 contains 14 residues. Per germline, CDR1 LGHDT and CDR2 YNNKEL (reference sequence). The CDR3 spells CASSQGDGSYEQYF.

The rearrangement uses TRBV6-2 or TRBV6-3 and TRBJ2-5; with no DNA, the TCRdb D assignment of TRBD1 cannot be verified. Germline CDR1 MNHEY, CDR2 SVGEGT. The CDR3 spans 15 residues. This chain's CDR3 is CASSPDWTGGETQYF.

V and J are TRBV7-8 and TRBJ2-5; TCRdb designates TRBD2, a call that cannot be tested without DNA. The CDR3 totals 14 residues. Per germline, CDR1 SGHVS and CDR2 FQNEAQ. The CDR3: CASSPAREQETQYF.

The rearrangement joins TRBV18 to TRBJ2-7; the D gene TCRdb calls, TRBD1, cannot be checked with no DNA. CDR3 size: 19 residues. Germline V gives CDR1 KGHSH, CDR2 LQKENI. CDR3 sequence: CASSPNQAEGGNLHYEQYF.

CDR3 sequence: CASGTRYYEQYF. This chain links TRBV6-5 with TRBJ2-7; the TRBD2 assignment by TCRdb is unverifiable without DNA. The CDR3 has 12 residues. CDR1 and CDR2 from the germline V gene are MNHEY and SVGAGI.

This rearrangement joins TRBV4-3 to TRBJ1-4. Per germline, CDR1 LGHNA and CDR2 YSLEER. There are 15 residues in the CDR3. CDR3 sequence: CASSQDMVTNEKLFF.

The chain carries TRBV20-1 and TRBJ2-3. Germline-derived CDR1 and CDR2 are DFQATT and SNEGSKA (reference sequence). The CDR3 has 14 amino acids. CDR3 sequence: CSARGWPLKDTQYF.

The rearrangement links TRBV5-1 to TRBJ2-7. Germline V CDR1 and CDR2: SGHRS, YFSETQ. This CDR3 is 13 amino acids long. The CDR3 sequence: CASSLPKYNEQYF.

The J gene is TRBJ2-2, the V gene TRBV4-2. The CDR3 length is 13 residues. Germline V gene sequence: CDR1 LGHNA, CDR2 YNFKEQ. The CDR3 loop is CASSQTQYGELFF.

The rearrangement uses TRBV20-1 and TRBJ2-1; TCRdb selects TRBD2, and the lack of DNA leaves this call unchecked. The CDR3 is 17 amino acids. In germline, CDR1 is DFQATT, CDR2 SNEGSKA (reference sequence). CDR3 loop: CSARGDPGLSSYNEQFF.

The chain couples TRBV23-1 to TRBJ2-4; TCRdb gives TRBD2 as the D gene, but with no DNA this cannot be confirmed. TRBV23-1 has ORF status, its function being uncertain. This CDR3 spans 17 amino acids. The CDR3 is CASSQNRVGRAKNIQYF.

The chain joins TRBV28 to TRBJ2-4; the D gene TCRdb calls, TRBD1, cannot be checked with no DNA. The CDR3 loop spans 15 amino acids. In germline, CDR1 is MDHEN, CDR2 SYDVKM. The CDR3 spells CASSFRGLAKNIQYF.

The chain has TRBV7-9 and TRBJ2-5; without DNA, the TCRdb call of TRBD2 cannot be checked. The CDR3 extends over 15 amino acids. Germline CDR1 and CDR2: SEHNR and FQNEAQ (reference sequence). This CDR3 is CASSSWEGGGETQYF.

The gene calls are TRBV4-2 and TRBJ1-2; TCRdb reports TRBD1, a call that lacks DNA to check it against. The CDR3 is 17 amino acids. Germline-derived CDR1 and CDR2 are LGHNA and YNFKEQ. The CDR3 loop is CASSQSTGTTNNYGYTF.